The next 23 T cell receptor beta chains were all read from a single sample in a study of tumor-infiltrating lymphocytes in primary liver carcinoma. Co-extraction of RNA and DNA was performed on roughly 17-32 mg of unsorted bulk tissue. cDNA specific to TCR beta was made from 500 ng of total RNA, with a constant-region primer employed for priming. Sequencing libraries for TCR beta derived from three nested multiplex PCR rounds that used slightly modified ARM-PCR. The two initial PCR rounds, nine to eleven cycles each, used TRBV1-TRBV30 forward and C-beta reverse primers. TCRdb ran MiXCR on the multiplex PCR reads and lists one entry per CDR3 protein. The sample holds around 100,000 distinct CDR3 sequences; about 67% are singletons and the top ten take approximately 12%. Material for sequencing was liver tumor tissue from sampling region 2. Regarding subset: tumor region T2, inferior pole. These receptors were taken from a woman in her sixties with primary liver carcinoma and hepatitis B virus infection.

The V gene is TRBV29-1, the J gene TRBJ1-2; possibly TRBD1 for D (6 bases). The CDR3 extends over 12 amino acids. V was clipped by 6 bases and J by 8 bases, with 16 bases between them. CDR1 and CDR2 from the germline V gene are SQVTM and ANQGSEA. CDR3 amino acids: CSVREGDRGYTF. CDR3 in DNA: TGCAGCGTGAGAGAGGGGGATCGAGGCTACACCTTC. Looking up the rest from reference TRBV29-1 and TRBJ1-2 gives the full variable domain: SAVISQKPSRDICQRGTSLTIQCQVDSQVTMMFWYRQQPGQSLTLIATANQGSEATYESGFVIDKFPISRPNLTFSTLTVSNMSPEDSSIYLCSVREGDRGYTFGSGTRLTVV.

Note on this clonotype: The junction departs from the called germline gene at one end, perhaps through a read error. The V call is TRBV11-3, the J call TRBJ2-7, with a weak D call TRBD2 (6 bases). This CDR3 is 15 amino acids long. CDR1 and CDR2 (germline): SGHNT, YENEEA. CDR3 sequence reads: CASSLEGNGSYEQYF. Written as DNA, the CDR3 is TGTGCCAGCAGCTTAGAGGGTAACGGGAGTTATGAGCAGTATTTC.

J is TRBJ2-7 and V is TRBV11-3; D gene unclear. V gave up 5 bases and J gave up 3 bases, with 8 bases separating them. CDR1 is SGHNT and CDR2 is YENEEA in the germline V gene. The CDR3 consists of 12 residues. The CDR3 loop is CASSPRLYEQYF. The CDR3 bases are TGTGCCAGCAGCCCCCGCCTCTACGAGCAGTACTTC.

Concerning this clonotype: The junction shows a germline mismatch at one end, possibly a read error. The rearrangement joins TRBV11-2 to TRBJ2-5; D is possibly TRBD1 (5 bases). Germline V gene sequence: CDR1 SGHAT, CDR2 FQNNGV. The CDR3 extends over 15 amino acids. The CDR3 here is CVSSLGLGSRATQYF. The DNA for the CDR3 is TGTGTCAGCAGCTTGGGGCTGGGATCGCGAGCGACCCAGTACTTC.

In this sample, this clonotype turned up a few times. This rearrangement joins TRBV2 to TRBJ1-1; D may be TRBD1 (5 bases). This CDR3 has 15 residues. CDR1 and CDR2 (germline): SNHLY, FYNNEI. Trimming removed 1 base from V and 6 bases from J, with 15 bases in between. The chain's CDR3 is CASSEDFRASAEAFF. CDR3 coding DNA: TGTGCCAGCAGTGAAGACTTCAGGGCATCTGCTGAAGCTTTCTTT.

The chain couples TRBV20-1 to TRBJ2-7; no firm D call. This CDR3 has 14 residues. Germline lookup yields CDR1 DFQATT and CDR2 SNEGSKA (reference sequence). V dropped 2 bases and J dropped 1 base, with 12 bases sitting between them. Here the CDR3 DNA reads TGCAGTGCTAGAAACATGGATATATCCTACGAGCAGTACTTC. Its translation: CSARNMDISYEQYF.

Concerning this clonotype itself: A junction end diverges from the germline sequence, so it may reflect a read error. The chain has TRBV4-2 and TRBJ1-6; possible D gene TRBD1, 6 bases. The length of the CDR3 is 15 residues. Germline-derived CDR1 and CDR2 are LGHNA and YNFKEQ. The chain's CDR3 is CASGDARGHNSPLDF. Here the CDR3 DNA reads TGTGCCAGCGGGGATGCAAGGGGACATAATTCACCCCTCGACTTT.

The table lists this clonotype with a count of one. The chain employs TRBV6-1 and TRBJ2-2; D is perhaps TRBD1 (5 bases). With 7 bases removed from V and 3 bases from J, the gap between germline ends came to 15 bases. Per germline, CDR1 MNHNS and CDR2 SASEGT. This CDR3 spans 15 amino acids. CDR3 nucleotides: TGTGCCAGCAATGTAGGGGATCTGTACACCGGGGAGCTGTTTTTT. The encoded protein is CASNVGDLYTGELFF.

The chain has TRBV11-2 and TRBJ2-3, with D possibly TRBD1 on 5 matching bases. This CDR3 has 17 residues. V was cut by 0 bases and J by 8 bases, with 21 bases left in between. CDR1 is SGHAT and CDR2 is FQNNGV in the germline V gene. In nucleotides, the CDR3 is TGTGCCAGCAGCTTAGAGGTTCGGAAAGGGGTCAAAGTTACGCAGTATTTT. It codes for CASSLEVRKGVKVTQYF.

This clonotype occurred many times. The chain uses TRBV5-1 and TRBJ2-6; a possible D gene is TRBD1 (6 bases). The germline V and J ends were trimmed by 4 bases and 9 bases, with 23 bases remaining between them. The CDR3 extends over 17 amino acids. Germline CDR1 and CDR2: SGHRS and YFSETQ. CDR3 sequence (DNA): TGCGCCAGCAGCCCGACGTTAACGGACAGAGGGTTCAACGTCCTGACTTTC. This encodes CASSPTLTDRGFNVLTF.

This clonotype was picked up many times. The chain links TRBV28 to TRBJ2-7, with TRBD2 matching over 16 bases. The V gene end was trimmed by 2 bases and the J gene end by 3 bases; junction bases not matched to a gene: 10. Germline V gene data show CDR1 as MDHEN and CDR2 as SYDVKM. This CDR3 spans 19 amino acids. The CDR3 DNA sequence: TGTGCCAGCAGTTTAGGGACTAGCGGGAGGGCCACGATGGTCTACGAGCAGTACTTC. Translation: CASSLGTSGRATMVYEQYF.

The chain has TRBV30 and TRBJ2-1, with D possibly being TRBD2 (5 bases). CDR1 GTSNPN and CDR2 SVGIG come from the germline V gene (reference sequence). The CDR3 contains 15 residues. V was clipped by 0 bases and J by 4 bases, with 13 bases between them. CDR3 nucleotides: TGTGCCTGGAGTGTACTGAGGGCCGGTTACAATGAGCAGTTCTTC. Translating gives CAWSVLRAGYNEQFF.

This clonotype has ten or more counts. The junction differs from germline at one of its ends, possibly a read error. J is TRBJ2-3 and V is TRBV29-1; 9 nucleotides align to TRBD2. Germline V gene data show CDR1 as SQVTM and CDR2 as ANQGSEA. The CDR3 covers 14 residues. CDR3 nucleotide sequence: TGCAGCGTTGTTGGCGGGAGGGCCGTAGATACGCGGTATTTT. Translated, it gives CSVVGGRAVDTRYF.

The V call is TRBV11-2, the J call TRBJ2-7; 10 bases agree with TRBD2. J gave up 8 bases and V 5 bases, and 3 bases lay outside the gene matches. The CDR3 spans 12 residues. Germline V gene lookup returns CDR1 SGHAT and CDR2 FQNNGV. CDR3 in DNA: TGTGCCAGCAGCCTAGCGGGAGTACAGCAGTACTTC. It codes for CASSLAGVQQYF.

A remark on this clonotype: Without the conserved terminal phenylalanine or tryptophan, this CDR3 likely stems from a read error. The gene calls are TRBV28 and TRBJ2-4; D is unclear. V was shortened by 9 bases and J by 5 bases, with 20 bases between the two germline ends. Looked up from germline, CDR1 is MDHEN and CDR2 is SYDVKM. The CDR3 runs 15 residues. CDR3 loop: CASSPTTSSQNIQYL. The CDR3 coding sequence is TGTGCCAGTAGTCCGACCACCAGCTCCCAAAACATTCAGTACTTA.

Concerning this clonotype itself: A much bigger clone sits one base away, suggesting this may be a read error. This chain's CDR3 is CASRWREWADTQYF. CDR3 nucleotides: TGTGCCAGCAGGTGGCGGGAGTGGGCAGATACGCAGTATTTT. The chain is built from TRBV7-8 and TRBJ2-3; 7 nucleotides align to TRBD2. Trimming at V came to 6 bases and at J to 4 bases, leaving 7 bases not matched to a gene. CDR1 SGHVS and CDR2 FQNEAQ come from the germline V gene. The CDR3 has 14 residues.

With regard to this clonotype: Since a much larger clone is just one base distant, this may be a read error. The rearrangement links TRBV20-1 to TRBJ2-4; D remains unclear. Germline loops: CDR1 DFQATT, CDR2 SNEGSKA (reference sequence). The CDR3 consists of 14 residues. The CDR3 DNA is TGCAATGCTACCATTCCCGGGGCCAAAAACATTCAGTACTTC. This translates into CNATIPGAKNIQYF.

J is TRBJ2-7 and V is TRBV11-2; 11 nucleotides align to TRBD2. CDR3 length equals 15 residues. V dropped 5 bases and J dropped 3; count of bases not matched to a gene: 6. Germline V gene sequence: CDR1 SGHAT, CDR2 FQNNGV. For the CDR3, the DNA is TGTGCCAGCAGCGAGACTGGGACTAGCGGCTACGAGCAGTACTTC. It specifies CASSETGTSGYEQYF.

The chain carries TRBV6-9 and TRBJ1-5; no firm D call. With 8 bases removed from V and 6 bases from J, the gap between germline ends came to 8 bases. The CDR3 is made up of 11 amino acids. Per the germline V gene, CDR1 is MNHGY and CDR2 is SVAAGI. The CDR3 DNA is TGTGCCAGCTCGTTGGGTCAGCCCCAGCATTTT. Translating it yields CASSLGQPQHF.

In regard to this clonotype: The germline gene is not matched at one end of the junction; a read error may be the cause. The genes are TRBV6-6 and TRBJ1-2; D is ambiguous. The CDR3 extends over 13 amino acids. Per germline, CDR1 MNHNY and CDR2 SVGAGI (reference sequence). CDR3 loop: CVSSYSLEEIYAF. The CDR3 region has the DNA TGTGTCAGCAGTTACTCCCTTGAGGAAATCTACGCCTTC.

To note about this clonotype: Germline and junction disagree at one end, which may indicate a read error. V usage is TRBV29-1 and J usage is TRBJ2-3; maybe TRBD2 (6 bases). The germline CDR1 and CDR2 sequences are SQVTM and ANQGSEA. This CDR3 is 10 amino acids long. DNA of the CDR3: TGCAACGTTGCGGAGGGAATGCAGTATTTT. The encoded protein is CNVAEGMQYF.

With respect to this clonotype: Possible read error: a much larger clone is one base away. The chain links TRBV6-1 to TRBJ1-4, with TRBD1 matching over 8 bases. J was trimmed by 12 bases and V by 1 base; bases with no gene match: 10. The length of the CDR3 is 15 residues. CDR1 MNHNS and CDR2 SASEGT come from the germline V gene. The chain's CDR3 is CASSEVQQGGEELFF. The CDR3 nucleotides are TGTGCCAGCAGTGAAGTACAACAGGGGGGTGAGGAACTGTTTTTT.

About this clonotype itself: A much larger clone lies one base from this, so it may be a read error. Here the CDR3 reads CASSPGPSGIDHEQFF. The CDR3 region has the DNA TGTGCCAGCAGCCCAGGGCCTAGCGGTATAGACCATGAGCAGTTCTTC. J is TRBJ2-1 and V is TRBV7-9; 7 bases agree with TRBD2. V shed 5 bases and J 8 bases; nucleotides not matched to a gene: 15. Germline loops: CDR1 SEHNR, CDR2 FQNEAQ (reference sequence). This CDR3 spans 16 amino acids.